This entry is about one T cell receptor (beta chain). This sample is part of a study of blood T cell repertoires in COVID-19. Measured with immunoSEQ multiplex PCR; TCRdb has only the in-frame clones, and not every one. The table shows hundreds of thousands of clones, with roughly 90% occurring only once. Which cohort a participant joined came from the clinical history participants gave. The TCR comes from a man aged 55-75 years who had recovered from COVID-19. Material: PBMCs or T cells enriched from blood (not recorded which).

CDR3 residues: CASMTSQSGNQPQHF. The DNA for the CDR3 is TGTGCCAGCATGACGTCCCAGAGCGGCAATCAGCCCCAGCATTTT. J is TRBJ1-5 and V is TRBV27; D call uncertain. Germline lookup yields CDR1 MNHEY and CDR2 SMNVEV (reference sequence). V lost 7 bases, J lost 2 bases, and 15 bases lay in between. CDR3 length: 15 residues.